This T cell receptor (beta chain) was recovered during a study of OX40 agonist ivuxolimab in advanced cancers. The length of the CDR3 is 17 residues. The germline V gene has CDR1 SGHRS and CDR2 YFSETQ. Trimming at V came to 4 bases and at J to 8 bases, leaving 10 bases not matched to a gene. Only in-frame clones appear in the TCRdb table, and some are missing; sequencing was by immunoSEQ multiplex PCR. The data show about 140,000 clones, about nine tenths seen once. This chain connects TRBV5-1 to TRBJ2-2; TRBD2 agrees at 14 bases. This receptor was identified in an adult with an advanced solid tumor such as melanoma, head and neck, liver or kidney cancer. This specimen was CD4+ or CD8+ T cells sorted from blood, taken in a trial of the OX40 agonist ivuxolimab. CDR3 amino acids: CASSLPGLAGVAGELFF. CDR3 sequence (DNA): TGCGCCAGCAGCCTGCCGGGACTAGCGGGAGTAGCAGGGGAGCTGTTTTTT.